This TCR beta chain came from a study of post-analysis software for immune sequencing data. Study-level information: Relapsing-remitting, secondary progressive and progressive-relapsing multiple sclerosis were all included among the disease courses. Whole-study results and caveats: Samples from one preparation batch, clustered by F measure, grouped strongly together. The normalized Chao1 diversity of multiple sclerosis patients was significantly lower than that of controls. Patients showed TRBV5-6, TRBV5-1 and TRBV20-1 among about five TRBV segments more frequent than in controls.

This clonotype was found a few times. Its antigen is as yet unknown. This CDR3 has 12 amino acids. The germline V and J ends were trimmed by 8 bases and 6 bases, with 11 bases remaining between them. Unique-molecular-identifier-tagged TCR beta cDNA libraries were used. Each CDR3 protein is one row after TCRdb ran MiXCR on the PCR reads. The table includes hundreds of thousands of distinct CDR3 sequences, 30% detected once. Sequenced: blood. The TCR originated in a girl aged 10-17 years with multiple sclerosis. This chain joins TRBV12-3 or TRBV12-4 and TRBJ1-5; D is perhaps TRBD1 (5 bases). CDR3 amino acids: CASGAQGQPQHF. CDR3 coding DNA: TGTGCCAGCGGGGCGCAGGGTCAGCCCCAGCATTTT.